This T cell receptor (beta chain) was captured by sequencing in a study of technical replicates of blood from several donors. Germline CDR1 and CDR2: LNHDA and SQIVND (reference sequence). The CDR3 contains 15 residues. The ends lost 5 bases at V and 0 bases at J; junction bases unmatched: 5. Libraries were prepared by immunoSEQ multiplex PCR; TCRdb keeps only in-frame clonotypes and omits some of them. Among about 62,000 clones listed, over 85% were seen once. The chain uses TRBV19 and TRBJ2-7, with 9 bases fitting TRBD1. Specimen: PBMCs. The TCR was taken from a human donor in good health. Some clones in this sample may be carry-over from other donors' samples. The CDR3 protein is CASSLQGATSYEQYF. In nucleotides, the CDR3 is TGTGCCAGTAGTCTACAGGGGGCTACCTCCTACGAGCAGTACTTC.